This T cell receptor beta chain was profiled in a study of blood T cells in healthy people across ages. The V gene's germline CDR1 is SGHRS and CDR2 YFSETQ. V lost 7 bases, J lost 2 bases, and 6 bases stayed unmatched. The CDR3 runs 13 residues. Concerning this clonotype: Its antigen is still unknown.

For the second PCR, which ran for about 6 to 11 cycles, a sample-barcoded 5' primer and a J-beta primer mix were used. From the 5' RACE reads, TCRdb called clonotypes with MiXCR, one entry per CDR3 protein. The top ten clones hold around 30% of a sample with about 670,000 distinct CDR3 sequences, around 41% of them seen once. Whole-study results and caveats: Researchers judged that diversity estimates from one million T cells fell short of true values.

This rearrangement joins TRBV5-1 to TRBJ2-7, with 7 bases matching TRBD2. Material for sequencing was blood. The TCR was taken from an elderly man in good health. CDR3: CASGRGEPYEQYF. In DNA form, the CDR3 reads TGCGCCAGCGGCCGGGGGGAACCCTACGAGCAGTACTTC.